These 8 T cell receptor beta chains originate from one sample sequenced in a study of T cell responses to AZD1222 COVID-19 vaccine. Some clones are missing from TCRdb's copy, which holds only in-frame ones; the method was immunoSEQ multiplex PCR. Of under 150,000 clones detected, 90% appear once; the ten largest clones hold 7.2%. The sample consisted of peripheral blood, taken on day 0 of AZD1222 vaccination. These receptors were obtained from an adult in good health.

The chain is built from TRBV7-2 and TRBJ2-7; D uncertain. CDR3 size: 13 residues. The V gene's germline CDR1 is SGHTA and CDR2 FQGNSA. Trimming stripped 5 bases from V and 6 bases from J, with 14 bases between. The CDR3 sequence is CASSSPNGFEQYF. CDR3 nucleotide sequence: TGTGCCAGCAGCAGCCCTAATGGATTCGAGCAGTACTTC.

Points on this clone: This specimen includes other DNA sequences encoding the same CDR3. The chain links TRBV19 to TRBJ2-1; D call uncertain. Trimming cost V 1 base and J 4 bases, with 5 bases left between them. This CDR3 region has 13 residues. CDR1 is LNHDA and CDR2 is SQIVND in the germline V gene (reference sequence). The CDR3 sequence: CASSIGQYNEQFF. CDR3 DNA: TGTGCCAGTAGTATAGGGCAGTACAATGAGCAGTTCTTC.

The sample holds a few counts of this clone. This chain links TRBV30 with TRBJ2-6; the match to TRBD1 covers 11 bases. Germline V CDR1 and CDR2: GTSNPN, SVGIG (reference sequence). J lost 4 bases, V lost 3 bases, and 5 bases had no gene match. The CDR3 spans 16 residues. DNA of the CDR3: TGTGCCTGGAGCCCGGGACAGGGGGACGGGGCCAACGTCCTGACTTTC. Translated, it gives CAWSPGQGDGANVLTF.

The chain joins TRBV19 to TRBJ1-1, with TRBD1 matching 9 bases. The ends lost 4 bases at V and 6 bases at J; junction bases unmatched: 12. Germline assignment: CDR1 LNHDA and CDR2 SQIVND (reference sequence). The CDR3 runs 16 residues. The CDR3 coding sequence is TGTGCCAGTAGTAGAGTCCCGGACAGGGGCAATTCTGAAGCTTTCTTT. Translated, it gives CASSRVPDRGNSEAFF.

The chain recombines TRBV6-5 with TRBJ1-1; D gene uncertain. The V end lost 7 bases, the J end lost 0 bases, and 9 bases lay between the germline ends. CDR3 size: 13 residues. CDR1 is MNHEY and CDR2 is SVGAGI in the germline V gene. The CDR3 sequence is CASILALNTEAFF. CDR3 nucleotide sequence: TGTGCCAGCATTCTGGCGTTGAACACTGAAGCTTTCTTT.

The V call is TRBV9, the J call TRBJ2-5, with 7 bases matching TRBD1. Germline CDR1 SGDLS, CDR2 YYNGEE. The CDR3 has 14 residues. J lost 4 bases, V lost 0 bases, and 3 bases had no gene match. CDR3 region: CASSVDSGGETQYF. In DNA, the CDR3 is TGTGCCAGCAGCGTAGATTCAGGGGGAGAGACCCAGTACTTC.

The V and J genes are TRBV5-4 and TRBJ2-3, with 9 bases matching TRBD1. The J segment lost 5 bases and the V segment lost 3 bases, leaving 13 bases of the junction unmatched. Germline V lookup: CDR1 SGHNT, CDR2 YYREEE (reference sequence). The CDR3 extends over 17 amino acids. CDR3: CASSSIRTGVIGDTQYF. Here the CDR3 DNA reads TGTGCCAGCAGCTCCATTAGGACAGGGGTGATTGGAGATACGCAGTATTTT.

The CDR3 nucleotides read TGTGCCAGCAGTTTTTTCGGGACAGGGACTGAAGCTTTCTTT. This translates into CASSFFGTGTEAFF. The rearrangement joins TRBV28 to TRBJ1-1, with 9 bases identical to TRBD1. The germline gives CDR1 MDHEN, CDR2 SYDVKM. There are 14 residues in the CDR3. V was pared by 3 bases and J by 5 bases, with 4 bases of the junction left unmatched.